Listed here are 9 T cell receptor beta chains from one sample, sequenced in a study of shared clonotypes between healthy human individuals. The repertoire was sequenced with immunoSEQ multiplex PCR; TCRdb's copy has only in-frame clones and lacks some. The sample carries about 1.5 million clones, around 98% recorded once. Sequencing used naive CD4+ T cells sorted from blood. Subset defined: CD45RA+ positively selected. Every receptor here comes from a man in his thirties or forties in good health.

The chain employs TRBV7-7 and TRBJ2-5, with 8 nucleotides matching TRBD2. V lost 5 bases and J lost 1; bases outside the gene matches: 3. The germline CDR1 and CDR2 sequences are SSHAT and FNYEAQ (reference sequence). The CDR3 length is 14 residues. CDR3 sequence (DNA): TGTGCCAGCAGCGGGAGCGGGGGCCAAGAGACCCAGTACTTC. As protein: CASSGSGGQETQYF.

The chain recombines TRBV5-4 with TRBJ2-7; 7 bases map to TRBD2. There are 15 residues in the CDR3. Unmatched junction bases numbered 11, after V lost 5 bases and J lost 3 bases. Germline CDR1 is SGHNT and CDR2 is YYREEE (reference sequence). CDR3 residues: CASSRRGSEGYEQYF. For the CDR3, the DNA is TGTGCCAGCAGTCGCCGCGGGAGCGAAGGCTACGAGCAGTACTTC.

The chain has TRBV19 and TRBJ1-5; tentatively, D is TRBD1 (6 bases). V was cut by 5 bases and J by 5 bases, with 19 bases left in between. The CDR3 is 16 residues long. From germline, CDR1 is LNHDA and CDR2 SQIVND (reference sequence). CDR3 DNA: TGTGCCAGTAGTTTTAATTCCGGGACAAATTATCAGCCCCAGCATTTT. Translating gives CASSFNSGTNYQPQHF.

In the case of this clone: Possible read error: a much larger clone is one base away. The CDR3 loop reads CASSLGQQETQYF. In nucleotides, the CDR3 is TGCGCCAGCAGCCTGGGACAGCAAGAGACCCAGTACTTC. This chain connects TRBV4-1 to TRBJ2-5; 7 positions agree with TRBD1. This CDR3 spans 13 amino acids. Losses at the gene ends were 4 bases for V and 2 bases for J; bases not matched to a gene: 1. Germline CDR1 and CDR2: MGHRA and YSYEKL.

CDR3 in amino acids: CASSKPGGPSSGNTIYF. As DNA, the CDR3 is TGTGCCAGCAGCAAACCTGGGGGCCCAAGCTCTGGAAACACCATATATTTT. The rearrangement links TRBV9 to TRBJ1-3, with a weak D call TRBD1 (6 bases). Trimming took 4 bases from V and 0 from J, leaving 17 bases between them. The CDR3 contains 17 residues. The germline V gene encodes CDR1 SGDLS and CDR2 YYNGEE.

As concerns this clone: This CDR3 is also generated by other DNA sequences in the sample. The chain couples TRBV18 to TRBJ2-5, with D hard to call. The germline gives CDR1 KGHSH, CDR2 LQKENI. V was trimmed by 3 bases and J by 2 bases, leaving 7 bases between them. The CDR3 covers 13 residues. Written as DNA, the CDR3 is TGTGCCAGCTCACCCGGCTTTCAAGAGACCCAGTACTTC. Its protein product is CASSPGFQETQYF.

The chain employs TRBV30 and TRBJ2-1, with TRBD2 matching over 11 bases. Unmatched junction bases numbered 11, after V lost 2 bases and J lost 8 bases. The germline CDR1 and CDR2 sequences are GTSNPN and SVGIG (reference sequence). This CDR3 is built from 16 residues. CDR3: CAWSRASGRLGDEQFF. CDR3 coding DNA: TGTGCCTGGAGTAGGGCTAGCGGGAGGCTGGGCGATGAGCAGTTCTTC.

Here the CDR3 DNA reads TGTGCCAGCAGCTCAAAGGTCTACGAGCAGTACTTC. Translating it yields CASSSKVYEQYF. The chain has TRBV7-2 and TRBJ2-7; D ambiguous. The germline CDR1 and CDR2 sequences are SGHTA and FQGNSA. Trimming shortened V by 4 bases and J by 3 bases, and 7 bases separated the two germline ends. The CDR3 loop spans 12 amino acids.

The V and J genes are TRBV11-2 and TRBJ2-7; D is possibly TRBD2 (5 bases). The CDR3 is 17 amino acids. The germline CDR1 and CDR2 sequences are SGHAT and FQNNGV. Trimming removed 4 bases at V and 0 bases at J, with 19 bases between. This chain's CDR3 is CASSSGSWSKSSYEQYF. The CDR3 DNA reads as TGTGCCAGCAGCTCGGGGAGTTGGAGCAAGAGCTCCTACGAGCAGTACTTC.